The source of this T cell receptor (beta chain) is a study of cytomegalovirus exposure and HLA in healthy donors (dated by TCRdb to about 2017). Background for the entire study: According to a later analysis, one platform produced both the approximately 110 validation repertoires and the 670 or so repertoires of the first cohort. The study was designed to test whether signatures of past pathogen exposure could be identified by cataloging public T cell receptors. In addition to the first cohort of several hundred subjects, a separate validation cohort of approximately 110 different subjects was used. To predict cytomegalovirus infection status, the study combined high-throughput TCR immunosequencing, statistical association of individual TCRs with disease status, and machine learning.

Comments on this clone: Its antigen is still unknown. No clone much larger than this one lies a single base away; base qualities are absent.

Donors formed part of the validation cohort, which comprised about 120 subjects and was distinct from the first cohort of 550 to 850 subjects. The library relied on the immunoSEQ multiplex PCR assay. The original pipeline was this. To diagnose cytomegalovirus status from the catalog of TCR beta chain sequences, a statistical classification framework was built. This immuneACCESS table, as held by TCRdb, lists in-frame sequences with V and J called but not all clones. Of the missing ones, under half trace to an unresolved V gene in checked studies; the others have no known cause. The DNA was the basis for D and trimming; V, J and clone size are from that table. The sample table records fewer than 250,000 clones; roughly 89% of these occur just once. Roughly 2.5% of the sample is in the top ten clones. Overall study results and their limits: Subsequent analysis determined that TCRs grouped into clusters in the first cohort also showed a tendency toward co-occurrence across the 90 to 150 validation repertoires, and approximately 94% of cluster scores exceeded 0. A later analysis had no HLA typing for the validation cohort, so co-occurrence there was scored across all 130 or so repertoires. The study listed over 150 TCR beta chains as associated with cytomegalovirus. In vitro tests confirmed that a few of the cytomegalovirus-associated TCR beta chains recognize cytomegalovirus antigens. Cytomegalovirus status was reported to be diagnosed by the classifier with high specificity and sensitivity in both the original and validation cohorts. According to the authors, the approach could potentially be generalized to other disease states and immunological phenotypes. Across donors, most TCR sequences were observed very rarely, whereas some public TCRs were present in many individuals.

Specimen: PBMCs. This clonotype was obtained from a man aged 18 to 30 in good health and CMV-seronegative.

The sequenced DNA: TGTGCCAGCAGTTCCGGACTCTTTTCTAATGAAAAACTGTTTTTT. It translates to CASSSGLFSNEKLFF. In this chain, TRBV6-5 is recombined with TRBJ1-4, with the D gene too uncertain to name. Per the germline V gene, MNHEY is the CDR1 and SVGAGI is the CDR2. V loses 4 bases of germline sequence and J loses 3 bases, and the interval between the two ends is 12 bases. From the cysteine up to the phenylalanine, the CDR3 has a length of 15 residues. The read is trimmed to its CDR3 DNA, 45 bases read in frame from base 1.